This T cell receptor beta chain came from a study of blood T cell repertoires in COVID-19. Across the whole study: Nucleic acid was either cDNA or gDNA, and it came from T cells, B-cell-depleted T cells, or PBMCs.

The V end was cut by 11 bases, the J end by 0 bases, with 14 bases between. CDR3 length: 14 residues. Germline loops: CDR1 SNHLY, CDR2 FYNNEI. Sequenced by immunoSEQ multiplex PCR; TCRdb stores in-frame clones only, minus some. The sample has approximately 68,000 clones; about 88% are singletons. This clonotype was obtained from a man aged 65 to 85 with active or convalescent COVID-19. This chain joins TRBV2 and TRBJ2-1, with a tentative D call TRBD1 (5 bases). Sequenced: peripheral blood. CDR3 amino acids: CAGKGSSSYNEQFF. The CDR3 DNA reads TGTGCCGGCAAGGGGTCGAGCTCCTACAATGAGCAGTTCTTC.